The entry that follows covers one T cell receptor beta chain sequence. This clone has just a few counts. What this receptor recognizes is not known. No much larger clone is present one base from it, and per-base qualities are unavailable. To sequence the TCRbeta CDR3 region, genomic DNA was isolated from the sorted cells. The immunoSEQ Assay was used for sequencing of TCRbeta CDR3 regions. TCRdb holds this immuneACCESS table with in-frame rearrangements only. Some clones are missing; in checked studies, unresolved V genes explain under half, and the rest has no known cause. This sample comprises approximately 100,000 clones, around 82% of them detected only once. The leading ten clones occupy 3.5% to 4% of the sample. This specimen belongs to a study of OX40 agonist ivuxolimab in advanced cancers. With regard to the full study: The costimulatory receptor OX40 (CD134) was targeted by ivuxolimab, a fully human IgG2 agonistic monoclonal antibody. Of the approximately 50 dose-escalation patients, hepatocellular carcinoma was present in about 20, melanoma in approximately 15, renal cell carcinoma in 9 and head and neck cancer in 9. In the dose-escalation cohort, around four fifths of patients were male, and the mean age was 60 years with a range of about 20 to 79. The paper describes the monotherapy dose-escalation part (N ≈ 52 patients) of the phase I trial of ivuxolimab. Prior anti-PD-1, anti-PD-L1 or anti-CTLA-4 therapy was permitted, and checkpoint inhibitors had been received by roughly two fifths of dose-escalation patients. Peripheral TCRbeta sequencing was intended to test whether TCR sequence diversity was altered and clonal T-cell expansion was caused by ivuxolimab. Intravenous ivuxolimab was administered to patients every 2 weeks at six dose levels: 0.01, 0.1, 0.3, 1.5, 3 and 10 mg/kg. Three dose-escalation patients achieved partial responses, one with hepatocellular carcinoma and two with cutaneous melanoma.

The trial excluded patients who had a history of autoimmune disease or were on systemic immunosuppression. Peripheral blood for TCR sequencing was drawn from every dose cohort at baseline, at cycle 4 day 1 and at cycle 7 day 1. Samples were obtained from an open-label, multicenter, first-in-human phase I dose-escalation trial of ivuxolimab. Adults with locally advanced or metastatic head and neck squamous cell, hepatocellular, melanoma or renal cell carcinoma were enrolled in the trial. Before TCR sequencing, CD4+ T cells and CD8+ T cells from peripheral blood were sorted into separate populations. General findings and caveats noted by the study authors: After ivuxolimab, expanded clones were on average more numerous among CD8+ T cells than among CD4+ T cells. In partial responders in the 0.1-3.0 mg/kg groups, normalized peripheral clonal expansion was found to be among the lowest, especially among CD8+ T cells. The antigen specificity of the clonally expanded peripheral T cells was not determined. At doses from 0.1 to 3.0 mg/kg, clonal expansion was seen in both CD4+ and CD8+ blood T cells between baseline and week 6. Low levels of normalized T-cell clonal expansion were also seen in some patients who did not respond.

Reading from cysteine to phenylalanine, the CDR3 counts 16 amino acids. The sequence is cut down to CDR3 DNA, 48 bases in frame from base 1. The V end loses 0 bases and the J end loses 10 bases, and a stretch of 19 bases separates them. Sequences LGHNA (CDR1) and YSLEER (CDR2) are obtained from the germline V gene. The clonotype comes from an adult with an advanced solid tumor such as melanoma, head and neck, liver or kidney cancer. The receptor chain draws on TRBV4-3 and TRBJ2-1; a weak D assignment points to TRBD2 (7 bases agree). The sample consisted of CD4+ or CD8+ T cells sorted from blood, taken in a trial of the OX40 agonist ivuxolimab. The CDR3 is CASSQDLAGVGTEQFF. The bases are TGCGCCAGCAGCCAAGATCTCGCGGGGGTGGGGACAGAGCAGTTCTTC.